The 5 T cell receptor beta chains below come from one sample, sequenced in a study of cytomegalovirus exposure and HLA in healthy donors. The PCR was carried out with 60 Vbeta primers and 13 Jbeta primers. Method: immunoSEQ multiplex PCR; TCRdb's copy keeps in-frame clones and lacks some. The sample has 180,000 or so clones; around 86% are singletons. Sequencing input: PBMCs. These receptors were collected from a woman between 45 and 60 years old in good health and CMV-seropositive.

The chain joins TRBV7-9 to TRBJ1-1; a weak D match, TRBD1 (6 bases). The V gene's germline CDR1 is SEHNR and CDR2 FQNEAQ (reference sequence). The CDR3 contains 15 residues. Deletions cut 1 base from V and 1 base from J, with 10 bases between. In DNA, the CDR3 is TGTGCCAGCAGCTTAGGTCCCAGGGGGAACACTGAAGCTTTCTTT. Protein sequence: CASSLGPRGNTEAFF.

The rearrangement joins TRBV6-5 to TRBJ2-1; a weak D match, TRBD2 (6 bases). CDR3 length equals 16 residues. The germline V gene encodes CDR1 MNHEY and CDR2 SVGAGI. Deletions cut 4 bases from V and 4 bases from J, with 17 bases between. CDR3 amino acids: CASSFLGGLVYNEQFF. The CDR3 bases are TGTGCCAGCAGTTTCCTCGGGGGTCTCGTGTACAATGAGCAGTTCTTC.

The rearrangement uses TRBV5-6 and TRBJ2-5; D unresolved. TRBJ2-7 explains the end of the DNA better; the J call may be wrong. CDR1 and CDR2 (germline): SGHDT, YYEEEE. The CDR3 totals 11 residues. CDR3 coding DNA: TGTGCCAGCAGCTCCCTCTACGAGCAGTACTTC. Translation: CASSSLYEQYF.

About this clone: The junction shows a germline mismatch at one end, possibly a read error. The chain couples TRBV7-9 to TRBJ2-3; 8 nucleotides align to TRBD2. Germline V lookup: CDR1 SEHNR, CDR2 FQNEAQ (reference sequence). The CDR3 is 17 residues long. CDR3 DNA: TGTTCCAGCAGCCCCGTGGAGACGGGAGGGAGAGGGGATACGCAGTATTTT. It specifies CSSSPVETGGRGDTQYF.

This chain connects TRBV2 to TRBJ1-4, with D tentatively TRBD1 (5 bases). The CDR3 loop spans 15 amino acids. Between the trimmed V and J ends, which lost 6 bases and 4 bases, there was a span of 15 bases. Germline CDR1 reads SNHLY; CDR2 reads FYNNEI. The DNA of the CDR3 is TGTGCCAGCAGAGGGGCCAGGTCCCATAATGAAAAACTGTTTTTT. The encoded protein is CASRGARSHNEKLFF.